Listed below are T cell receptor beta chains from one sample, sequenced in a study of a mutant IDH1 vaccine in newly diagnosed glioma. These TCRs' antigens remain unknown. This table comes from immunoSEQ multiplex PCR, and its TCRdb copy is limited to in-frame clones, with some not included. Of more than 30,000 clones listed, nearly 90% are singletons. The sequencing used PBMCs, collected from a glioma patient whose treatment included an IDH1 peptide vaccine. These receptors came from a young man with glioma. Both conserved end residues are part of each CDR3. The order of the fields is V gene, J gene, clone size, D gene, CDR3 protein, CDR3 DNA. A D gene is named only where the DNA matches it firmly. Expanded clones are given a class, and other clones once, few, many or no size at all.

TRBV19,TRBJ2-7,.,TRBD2,CASSIGSGLPYEQYF,TGTGCCAGTAGTATTGGTTCGGGACTACCCTACGAGCAGTACTTC
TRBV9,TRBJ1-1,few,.,CASSPWARDTEAFF,TGTGCCAGCAGCCCATGGGCCAGGGACACTGAAGCTTTCTTT
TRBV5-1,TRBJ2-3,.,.,CASSISLSGWTDTQYF,TGCGCCAGCAGCATCTCCCTGTCAGGGTGGACAGATACGCAGTATTTT
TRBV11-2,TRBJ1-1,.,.,CASSSPPTGANTEAFF,TGTGCCAGCAGCTCCCCACCGACAGGCGCGAACACTGAAGCTTTCTTT
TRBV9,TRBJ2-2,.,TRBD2,CASSPGLAGGANTGELFF,TGTGCCAGCAGCCCGGGACTAGCGGGAGGGGCGAACACCGGGGAGCTGTTTTTT
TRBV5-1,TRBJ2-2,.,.,CASSQQPGVPGELFF,TGCGCCAGCAGTCAACAGCCAGGGGTACCCGGGGAGCTGTTTTTT
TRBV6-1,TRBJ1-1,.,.,CASNEGSRWGTEAFF,TGTGCCAGCAACGAAGGGTCGCGGTGGGGGACTGAAGCTTTCTTT
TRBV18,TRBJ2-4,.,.,CASSPIKGAKNIQYF,TGTGCCAGCTCACCAATTAAAGGTGCCAAAAACATTCAGTACTTC
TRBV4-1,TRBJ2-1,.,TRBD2,CASSHTSGVNEQFF,TGCGCCAGCAGCCATACTAGCGGGGTCAATGAGCAGTTCTTC
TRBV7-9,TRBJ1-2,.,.,CARRPLSSNYGYTF,TGTGCCAGAAGACCGTTGTCTTCCAACTATGGCTACACCTTC
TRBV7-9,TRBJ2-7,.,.,CASSSRGPYEQYF,TGTGCCAGCAGCTCTCGGGGGCCCTACGAGCAGTACTTC
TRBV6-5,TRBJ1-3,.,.,CASSFGPDSGNTIYF,TGTGCCAGCAGTTTTGGGCCGGACTCTGGAAACACCATATATTTT
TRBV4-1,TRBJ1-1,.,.,CASSPMGGGGTEAFF,TGCGCCAGCAGCCCCATGGGGGGAGGGGGCACTGAAGCTTTCTTT
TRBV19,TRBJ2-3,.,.,CATGRGVSTDTQYF,TGTGCCACTGGAAGGGGGGTTAGCACAGATACGCAGTATTTT
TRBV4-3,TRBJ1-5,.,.,CASSPTAGNQPQHF,TGCGCCAGCAGCCCAACAGCAGGGAATCAGCCCCAGCATTTT
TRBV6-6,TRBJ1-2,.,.,CASSPGTQHGYTF,TGTGCCAGCAGCCCCGGGACTCAGCATGGCTACACCTTC
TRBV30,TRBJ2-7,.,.,CAWSPNNYEQYF,TGTGCCTGGAGCCCAAATAACTACGAGCAGTACTTC
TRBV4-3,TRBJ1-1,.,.,CASSQARGTEAFF,TGCGCCAGCAGCCAAGCCCGGGGGACTGAAGCTTTCTTT
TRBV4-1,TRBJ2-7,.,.,CASSQEGAAWSYEQYF,TGCGCCAGCAGCCAAGAAGGGGCAGCGTGGTCCTACGAGCAGTACTTC
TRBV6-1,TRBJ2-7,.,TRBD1,CASSEDRGQSYEQYF,TGTGCCAGCAGTGAGGACAGGGGACAGTCCTACGAGCAGTACTTC
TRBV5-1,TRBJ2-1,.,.,CASSLFGWESSNEQFF,TGCGCCAGCAGCTTGTTCGGGTGGGAGTCAAGTAATGAGCAGTTCTTC
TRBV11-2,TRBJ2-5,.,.,CASSLWGVWKTQYF,TGTGCCAGCAGCTTATGGGGGGTTTGGAAGACCCAGTACTTC
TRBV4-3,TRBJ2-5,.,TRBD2,CASSQRRTSGSWRQETQYF,TGCGCCAGCAGCCAACGGCGGACTAGCGGGAGTTGGAGACAAGAGACCCAGTACTTC
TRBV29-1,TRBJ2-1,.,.,CSVEVAYNEQFF,TGCAGCGTTGAAGTCGCCTACAATGAGCAGTTCTTC
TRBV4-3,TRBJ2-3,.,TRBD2,CASSQGRGGTQYF,TGCGCCAGCAGCCAAGGACGGGGGGGTACGCAGTATTTT
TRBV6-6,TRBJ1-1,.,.,CASSYSQGRNTEAFF,TGTGCCAGCAGTTACTCCCAGGGGAGGAACACTGAAGCTTTCTTT
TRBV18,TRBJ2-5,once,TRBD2,CASSPPWSGRGETQYF,TGTGCCAGCTCACCGCCGTGGAGCGGGCGGGGGGAGACCCAGTACTTC
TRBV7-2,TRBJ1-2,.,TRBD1,CASSSAGAGGYGYTF,TGTGCCAGCAGCTCCGCCGGGGCAGGGGGCTATGGCTACACCTTC
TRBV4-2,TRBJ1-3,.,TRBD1,CASSQDGTEGSSGNTIYF,TGTGCCAGCAGCCAAGATGGGACAGAGGGGTCCTCTGGAAACACCATATATTTT
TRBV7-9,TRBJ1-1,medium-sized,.,CASSLAVSGFTEAFF,TGTGCCAGCAGCTTAGCCGTTTCGGGATTCACTGAAGCTTTCTTT
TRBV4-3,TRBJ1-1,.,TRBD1,CASSQYSGTGTAQAFF,TGCGCCAGCAGCCAATATTCCGGGACAGGGACCGCTCAAGCTTTCTTT
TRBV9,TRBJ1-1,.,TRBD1,CASSVESGTGPNTEAFF,TGTGCCAGCAGCGTAGAGTCTGGGACAGGACCGAACACTGAAGCTTTCTTT
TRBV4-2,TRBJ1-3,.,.,CASSQDPGPGDLLNTIYF,TGTGCCAGCAGCCAGGATCCGGGACCGGGGGATTTACTAAACACCATATATTTT
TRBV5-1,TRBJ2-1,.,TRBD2,CASSLGPSGYNEQFF,TGCGCCAGCAGCTTGGGCCCTAGCGGCTACAATGAGCAGTTCTTC
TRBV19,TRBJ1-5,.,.,CASSIGQVGNQPQHF,TGTGCCAGTAGTATTGGGCAGGTAGGCAATCAGCCCCAGCATTTT
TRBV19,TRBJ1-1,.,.,CASRPHGVRTEAFF,TGTGCCAGTAGGCCTCACGGGGTTCGGACTGAAGCTTTCTTT
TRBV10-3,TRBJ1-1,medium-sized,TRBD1,CAISGQGSMNTEAFF,TGTGCCATCAGCGGACAGGGGAGCATGAACACTGAAGCTTTCTTT
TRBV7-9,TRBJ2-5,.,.,CASSLREGWGPGETQYF,TGTGCCAGCAGCTTACGTGAGGGATGGGGTCCAGGGGAGACCCAGTACTTC
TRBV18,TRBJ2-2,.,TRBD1,CASSPGQGRTGELFF,TGTGCCAGCTCACCCGGACAGGGGAGAACCGGGGAGCTGTTTTTT
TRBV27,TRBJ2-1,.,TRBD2,CASSPLAGGLREQFF,TGTGCCAGCAGTCCATTAGCGGGAGGGTTGCGGGAGCAGTTCTTC
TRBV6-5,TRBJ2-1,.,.,CASRRRDYNEQFF,TGTGCCAGCAGAAGACGGGACTACAATGAGCAGTTCTTC
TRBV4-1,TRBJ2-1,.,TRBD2,CASSQDSDIAGGPQFF,TGCGCCAGCAGCCAAGATAGTGATATAGCGGGAGGTCCGCAGTTCTTC
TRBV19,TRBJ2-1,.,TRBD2,CASTSGTASSYNEQFF,TGTGCCAGTACCAGCGGGACGGCGAGCTCCTACAATGAGCAGTTCTTC
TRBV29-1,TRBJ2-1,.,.,CSVITSDYNEQFF,TGCAGCGTTATTACTTCCGACTACAATGAGCAGTTCTTC
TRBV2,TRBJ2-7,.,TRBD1,CASRLLLGQGFVYEQYF,TGTGCCAGCAGACTTCTACTCGGACAGGGGTTCGTCTACGAGCAGTACTTC